This T cell receptor beta chain was obtained from a study of T-cell reconstitution after alpha-beta-depleted transplantation in children. The CDR3 length is 15 residues. The germline V and J ends were trimmed by 5 bases and 1 base, with 17 bases remaining between them. The germline CDR1 and CDR2 sequences are SQVTM and ANQGSEA. Study-wide results and limits: As was reported, about two months after transplant, alpha-beta T cells came from several hundred expanded graft clones.

As for this clonotype: Its antigen is still unknown.

As it was prepared, the TCRbeta library received unique molecular identifiers. From the PCR reads, TCRdb called clonotypes with MiXCR, one entry per CDR3 protein. This table has almost 250,000 distinct CDR3 sequences, roughly 26% appearing once. This clonotype was obtained from a girl aged 2-10 years with Fanconi anemia, due to receive a stem cell transplant. J is TRBJ1-1 and V is TRBV29-1; tentative D call: TRBD1 (5 bases). The input for sequencing was PBMCs, taken before TCRalphabeta/CD19-depleted stem cell transplant. This CDR3 is CSVRRAGSRNTEAFF. The DNA for the CDR3 is TGCAGCGTTCGGCGGGCAGGGTCGAGGAACACTGAAGCTTTCTTT.